This T cell receptor (beta chain) was observed in a study of CD4 T cells in relation to SARS-CoV-2 and coronaviruses (dated by TCRdb to the early 2020s). With respect to the entire study: In the ViraFEST assay, PBMCs were cultured with antigen for around eleven days, after which TCR beta CDR3s were sequenced to identify antigen-specific clonal expansions. A median age of about 36 years, with a range of roughly 21 to 75 years, was recorded for the full convalescent cohort of around twelve patients. Of the roughly 12 convalescent patients, 8 were male and 4 were female, and two of the subjects were Hispanic. Patient-derived lymphoblastoid cell lines were used to map the HLA restriction of shared crossreactive spike epitopes. Memory CD4+ T cell crossreactivity between SARS-CoV-2 and common cold coronavirus spike proteins was assessed at the TCR clonotype level in the study. Samples from a few pre-COVID donors and the naive versus memory experiments were sequenced with the Adaptive Biotechnologies TCR-sequencing kit; other data were Illumina-based. A different TCR-beta assay, based on Illumina, was used to sequence expansion assays from other donors in the study. Study-wide findings and limitations: Significantly weaker SARS-CoV-2-driven expansion was shown by crossreactive clones than by monoreactive clones, consistent with antigenic imprinting. No donor contributed both pre-pandemic and post-infection samples, which limited tracing the source of pre-existing responses. Crossreactivity analysis was centred on spike protein, so crossreactivity against other viral proteins was not assessed. Small numbers of patients and of tested TCRs limited the study. Naive versus memory sequencing indicated that memory recall responses, rather than primary responses primed during culture, are detected by the assay. In around two thirds of donors, memory CD4+ clonotypes turned up that crossrecognized SARS-CoV-2 and at least one common cold coronavirus spike.

Naive and memory CD4+ T cells were separated from cryopreserved PBMCs by first enriching for CD4 and then performing EasySep naive CD4+ T cell enrichment. Sorted naive or memory CD4+ T cells (about 9.6 x 10^4) were cultured 1:1 with T cell-depleted PBMCs and CEF peptides for about ten days. Each peptide culture condition was generally run in triplicate replicate wells. PBMCs were isolated from leukapheresis product or whole blood by Ficoll-Paque PLUS gradient centrifugation. The PBMCs went either fresh into the expansion assay or into cryopreservation at -140 degrees C. The QIAamp Micro DNA Kit was used to extract genomic DNA from the CD4+ T cells. Survey-level immunoSEQ TCR-beta sequencing was performed on DNA from CEF-cultured naive and memory CD4+ T cells. In the original analysis: During preprocessing, nonproductive sequences were removed, along with CDR3s that did not begin with C, did not end with F or W, or were shorter than 7 amino acids. Antigen-specific clonotypes were called with the MANAFEST web app, based on expansion relative to reference and other culture wells. A clone was considered positive if significant expansion relative to the reference culture was observed in 2 of 3 replicate wells at an FDR below 0.05. A further requirement for positive clones was significant expansion compared with all other tandem wells, along with an odds ratio above 5. Cultured and uncultured naive and memory CD4+ repertoires were searched for previously identified spike- and CEF-reactive CDR3s. After three terminal residues were trimmed from each end, CDR3 homology was quantified as pairwise Levenshtein distance using the stringdist R package. The clones in this table, taken by TCRdb from immuneACCESS, are in-frame only. Not every clone is retained; where verified, under half of the shortfall comes from an unresolved V gene, and the cause of the rest is unknown. The D gene and trimming were derived from the DNA, and the V and J assignments and clone size from that table. Here the sample has approximately 41,000 clones; around 82% occur a single time. Of the sample, 1% to 1.5% is held by the ten largest clones.

Details on this clone: Its antigen is still unknown. No much larger clonotype is one base removed from it; base qualities were not supplied.

V loses 5 bases at its end and J loses 3 bases; junction bases beyond the gene matches: 6. Per the germline V gene, SGHTA is the CDR1 and FQGNSA is the CDR2. The CDR3 spans 14 residues, from the cysteine through the phenylalanine. The sequence is cut down to CDR3 DNA, 42 bases in frame from base 1. The chain was built from TRBV7-2 and TRBJ1-2; 7 bases in the middle match TRBD1. The TCR sequence derives from an adult with COVID-19. What was sequenced was naive CD4+ T cells from PBMCs, cultured in vitro. The sample's cell subset or site, from its label and the paper: naive CD4+ T cells isolated by negative enrichment. The CDR3 region reads CASSHPDRDYGYTF. The sequenced DNA is TGTGCCAGCAGCCATCCCGACAGGGACTATGGCTACACCTTC.